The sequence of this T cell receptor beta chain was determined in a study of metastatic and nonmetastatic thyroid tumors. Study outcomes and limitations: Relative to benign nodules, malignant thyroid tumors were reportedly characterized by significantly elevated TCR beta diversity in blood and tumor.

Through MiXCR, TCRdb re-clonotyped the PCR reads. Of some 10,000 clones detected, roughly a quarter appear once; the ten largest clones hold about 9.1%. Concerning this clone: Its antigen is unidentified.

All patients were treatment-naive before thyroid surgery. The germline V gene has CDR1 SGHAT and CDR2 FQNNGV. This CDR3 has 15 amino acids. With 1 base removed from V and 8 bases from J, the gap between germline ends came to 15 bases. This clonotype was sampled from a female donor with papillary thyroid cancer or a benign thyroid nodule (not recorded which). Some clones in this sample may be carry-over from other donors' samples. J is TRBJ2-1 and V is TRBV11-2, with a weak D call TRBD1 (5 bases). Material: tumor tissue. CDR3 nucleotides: TGTGCCAGCAGCTTAGTCAGGGTTTTGACGGATGAGCAGTTCTTC. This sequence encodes CASSLVRVLTDEQFF. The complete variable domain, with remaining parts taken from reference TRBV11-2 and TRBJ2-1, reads EAGVAQSPRYKIIEKRQSVAFWCNPISGHATLYWYQQILGQGPKLLIQFQNNGVVDDSQLPKDRFSAERLKGVDSTLKIQPAKLEDSAVYLCASSLVRVLTDEQFFGPGTRLTVL.